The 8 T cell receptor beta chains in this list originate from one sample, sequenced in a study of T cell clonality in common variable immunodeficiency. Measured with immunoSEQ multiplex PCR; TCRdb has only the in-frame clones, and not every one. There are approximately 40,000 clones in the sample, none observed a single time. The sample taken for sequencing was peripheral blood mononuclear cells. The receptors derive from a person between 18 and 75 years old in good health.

The CDR3 here is CAWSRDNYGQYF. Incomplete CDR3 DNA: TGTGCCTGGAGTAGGGACAACTATGGT. The chain has TRBV30 and TRBJ2-4; D may be TRBD1 (6 bases). The read comes to an end 3 residues before the CDR3 does, leaving the germline J gene to fill in the end. Germline CDR1 reads GTSNPN; CDR2 reads SVGIG (reference sequence). The CDR3 is 12 amino acids.

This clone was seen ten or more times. Partial CDR3 DNA: TGTGCCAGCAGCCGAGGGGAGGGAGAGACC. The encoded protein is CASSRGEGET. The full CDR3 protein reads CASSRGEGETQYF. This chain links TRBV6-2 or TRBV6-3 with TRBJ2-5, with 7 bases that match TRBD2. From the germline J gene comes the end of the CDR3, since the read stops 3 residues before it. The V gene's germline CDR1 is MNHEY and CDR2 SVGEGT. V was pared by 6 bases and J by 4 bases, with 5 bases of the junction left unmatched. CDR3 length equals 13 residues.

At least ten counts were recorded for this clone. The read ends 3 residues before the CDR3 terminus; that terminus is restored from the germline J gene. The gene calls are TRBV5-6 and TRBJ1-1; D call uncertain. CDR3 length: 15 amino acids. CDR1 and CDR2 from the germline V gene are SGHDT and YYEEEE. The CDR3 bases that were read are TGTGCCAGCAGCGTATTGACCCCACTCGAAGCGGAA. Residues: CASSVLTPLEAE. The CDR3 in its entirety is CASSVLTPLEAEAFF. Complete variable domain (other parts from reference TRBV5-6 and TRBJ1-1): DAGVTQSPTHLIKTRGQQVTLRCSPKSGHDTVSWYQQALGQGPQFIFQYYEEEERQRGNFPDRFSGHQFPNYSSELNVNALLLGDSALYLCASSVLTPLEAEAFFGQGTRLTVV.

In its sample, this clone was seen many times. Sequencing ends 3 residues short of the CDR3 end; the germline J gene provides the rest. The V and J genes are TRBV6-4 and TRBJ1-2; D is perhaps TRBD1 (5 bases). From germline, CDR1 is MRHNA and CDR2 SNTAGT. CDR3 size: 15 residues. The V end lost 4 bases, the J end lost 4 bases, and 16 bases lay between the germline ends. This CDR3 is CASSAQPGEAYGYTF. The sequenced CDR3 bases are TGTGCCAGCAGTGCTCAGCCGGGGGAAGCCTATGGC.

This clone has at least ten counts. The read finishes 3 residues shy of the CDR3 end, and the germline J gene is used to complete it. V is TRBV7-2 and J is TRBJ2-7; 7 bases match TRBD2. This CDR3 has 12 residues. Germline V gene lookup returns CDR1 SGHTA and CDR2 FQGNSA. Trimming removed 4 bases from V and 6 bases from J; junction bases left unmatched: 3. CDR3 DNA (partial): TGTGCCAGCAGCTCCGGGACTATCGAG. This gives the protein CASSSGTIE. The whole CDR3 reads CASSSGTIEQYF.

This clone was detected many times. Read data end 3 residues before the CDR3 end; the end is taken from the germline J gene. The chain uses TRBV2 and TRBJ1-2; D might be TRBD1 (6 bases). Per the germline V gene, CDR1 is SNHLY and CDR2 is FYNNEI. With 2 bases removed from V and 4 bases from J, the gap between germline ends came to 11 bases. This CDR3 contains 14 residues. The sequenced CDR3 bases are TGTGCCAGCAGTGAATTATGGGGGCCCTATGGC. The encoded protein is CASSELWGPYG. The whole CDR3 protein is CASSELWGPYGYTF.

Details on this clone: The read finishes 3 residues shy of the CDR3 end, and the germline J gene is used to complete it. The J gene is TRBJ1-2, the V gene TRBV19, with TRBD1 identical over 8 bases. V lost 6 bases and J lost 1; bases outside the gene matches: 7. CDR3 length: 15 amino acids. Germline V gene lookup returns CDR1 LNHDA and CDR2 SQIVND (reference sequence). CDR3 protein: CASSRTGTGNYGYTF. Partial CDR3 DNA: TGTGCCAGTAGCCGTACCGGGACAGGTAACTATGGC.

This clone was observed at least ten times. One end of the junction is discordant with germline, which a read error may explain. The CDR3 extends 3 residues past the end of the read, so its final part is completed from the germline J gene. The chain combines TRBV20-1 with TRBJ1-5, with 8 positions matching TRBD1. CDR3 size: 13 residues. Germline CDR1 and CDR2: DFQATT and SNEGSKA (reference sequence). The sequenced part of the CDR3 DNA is TGTTCTGCAGGGGGCATTGGGAATCAGCCC. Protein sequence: CSAGGIGNQP. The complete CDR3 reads CSAGGIGNQPQHF.